The text below deals with one T cell receptor beta chain. This clone was seen a few times. No antigen is known for it. No base quality values were provided; no much bigger clone lies one nucleotide off. This specimen belongs to a study of cytomegalovirus exposure and HLA in healthy donors (dated by TCRdb to 2016 to 2017). Background for the entire study: An earlier analysis of some 550 of the donors reported 250 to 300 Gb of sequence data and some 100 million unique TCR beta sequences from roughly 180 million T cells. About 280 gigabases of sequencing data and tens of millions of unique TCR sequences were included in an early release covering 550 to 800 HLA-typed donors. Of the roughly 400 genotyped donors, roughly 80% fell in the genetic ancestry cluster associated with self-reported Caucasian donors. The aim of the study was to test whether cataloging public T cell receptors could identify signatures of past pathogen exposure. Using immunosequencing, the study profiled T cell repertoires from roughly 650 subjects and related those repertoires to cytomegalovirus serostatus. In addition to the first cohort of 650 to 750 subjects, a separate validation cohort of approximately 120 different subjects was used. High-throughput TCR immunosequencing, statistical association of individual TCRs with disease status, and machine learning were combined to predict cytomegalovirus infection status. A later analysis re-analyzed previously published TCR beta repertoires from 666 donors and added high-resolution HLA genotyping to study TCR occurrence patterns. The later analysis used no new phenotypic data to find candidate immune exposures, relying instead on TCR beta sequences and their occurrence across donors. An earlier analysis of 587 of the donors applied high-throughput TCR beta sequencing to assess whether each TCR beta V gene segment acted as functional or pseudogenic. Donor age, sex, ethnicity and CMV serostatus were collected together with the repertoire data. A later genetic analysis used genome-wide SNP genotypes for about 65% of the roughly 670 donors, treating that subset as a discovery cohort. Every repertoire in the discovery cohort had been generated on one and the same sequencing platform. HLA typing included class I and class II loci at four-digit resolution. The number of typed donors differed by locus: about 629-630 for A, B, C, DRB1 and DQB1; some 500 for DQA1; 606 for DPA1; and 450 to 480 for DPB1. About five DR-DQ haplotypes were treated as single units for association and clustering because of strong linkage in the cohort. On average, about 240,000 unique TCR beta nucleotide sequences were sequenced per donor among 398 genotyped donors of the cohort, with roughly 18% of those sequences being non-productive.

To prepare the library, the immunoSEQ multiplex PCR assay was applied. For the multiplex PCR, a mixture combining 60 forward primers for TCR Vbeta segments and 13 reverse primers for TCR Jbeta segments was used. A multiplex PCR assay on genomic DNA amplified the CDR3 region of rearranged TCR beta genes. The Illumina HiSeq System was used to sequence the amplified TCR beta libraries as 87-base-pair reads. Processing in the source paper ran as follows. In a later analysis, tens of millions of unique TCR beta chains were counted across the approximately 670 repertoires, and approximately 11 million of these chains were shared by at least two donors. Raw reads were error-corrected and collapsed into unique sequences by a nearest-neighbor algorithm in which closely related sequences were merged to remove PCR and sequencing errors. V, D and J gene segments were assigned by aligning CDR3 sequences to IMGT reference sequences. For a sequence to be retained, a match of at least six nucleotides was required to both a V gene segment and a J gene segment. A rearrangement was called productive if the CDR3 had no stop codons and remained in frame with V and J, and every other rearrangement was called non-productive. CDR3 was defined by IMGT convention, running from the second conserved V-encoded cysteine to the conserved J-encoded phenylalanine. The earlier analysis of about 560 of the donors excluded any sequence lacking an unambiguous match to a single V gene segment. In an earlier analysis of several hundred of the donors, V segments were called functional above 56.7% productive rearrangements and were called segregating when the between-donor standard deviation exceeded 5%. A statistical classification framework was developed to diagnose cytomegalovirus status using the catalog of TCR beta chain sequences. V and J gene assignment, in a later analysis, came from comparing TCR nucleotide sequences with IMGT/GENE-DB human TR gene sequences. In a later analysis, CDR3 sequences and most-parsimonious VDJ recombination scenarios were assigned using the TCRdist pipeline. A later analysis defined each TCR beta chain by its CDR3 amino acid sequence plus V-gene family, and excluded reads lacking a unique V-gene family. A later analysis removed roughly 590 highly shared, low-generation-probability nucleotide sequences to deal with suspected cross-contamination and a sequencing artifact. In a later analysis, a clonal expansion index for each public chain was calculated from normalized within-repertoire ranks of inferred template counts. Generation probabilities in a later analysis came from a VDJ recombination model fitted to out-of-frame rearrangements, and those results were checked against IGoR. Hypergeometric tests were used in a later analysis to score TCR-TCR, TCR-HLA and TCR-CMV co-occurrence, with a repertoire-size bias correction applied to the TCR pairs. False discovery rates were estimated in a later analysis by permuting HLA or CMV assignments 20 times. In a later analysis, co-occurring TCRs were grouped with DBSCAN, and TCRdist sequence similarity was added when clustering was performed within HLA-allele-positive subsets. Co-occurrence clustering excluded repertoires with fewer than 30,000 or more than 120,000 public chains, plus five with anomalous nucleotide sharing. This immuneACCESS table, as held by TCRdb, lists in-frame sequences with V and J called but not all clones. Of the missing ones, under half trace to an unresolved V gene in checked studies; the others have no known cause. The DNA gave D and trimming, while V, J and clone size come from that table. The sample table shows 150,000 to 200,000 clones, and less than 90% are seen once. Together, the top ten hold 1.2% to 1.5% of the sample.

Reading the germline V gene gives CDR1 SGHTA and CDR2 FQGNSA. Trimming takes 3 bases off V and 4 bases off J; junction bases not matched to a gene: 3. The CDR3, from cysteine to phenylalanine, totals 14 residues. Only the CDR3 part of the read is kept: 42 bases, read in frame from the first base. The investigation overall reported the following: A later analysis found that TCR association rates varied across HLA loci, with DRB1 alleles showing the most associated TCRs and HLA-C alleles the fewest. For the cohort, immune exposure information was limited to CMV serostatus. Several of the top co-occurrence clusters appeared to be linked to parvovirus B19, influenza, CMV and Epstein-Barr virus, according to a later analysis. Across donors, most TCR sequences were observed very rarely, whereas some public TCRs were present in many individuals. A cluster of highly shared sequence variants was judged likely to be a technical artifact of the sequencing pipeline. Because some donors lacked HLA typing at each locus, the association tests relied only on the typed subset. A later genetic analysis associated a missense DCLRE1C variant with V-gene and J-gene trimming of TCR beta chains, and an independent cohort replicated the association. In a later analysis, HLA-associated TCR beta chains showed more clonal expansion and lower generation probabilities than non-associated chains that were equally common. When HLA alleles, especially DR and DQ, strongly co-occurred, attributing TCR associations to individual alleles was difficult. Linkage disequilibrium might explain the correlated functional status among segregating V segments, but an unknown experimental factor could not be excluded. The classifier was reported to diagnose cytomegalovirus status with high specificity and sensitivity in both the original cohort and the validation cohort. In vitro tests confirmed that a few of the cytomegalovirus-associated TCR beta chains recognize cytomegalovirus antigens. A later genetic analysis reported fewer N-insertions in productive TCRs among donors in an Asian-associated ancestry cluster than the roughly 620-donor mean. The earlier analysis of some 540 of the donors excluded seventeen rarely observed V segments, including chromosome 9 orphons, because counts were too low. In an earlier analysis of around 600 of the donors, most TCR beta V segments were observed in productive rearrangements about 90% or about 30% of the time, broadly matching IMGT annotations. The cohort was sequenced for TCR beta chains only, and without alpha or paired-chain data the features that could be detected were limited. Roughly uniform sequencing depth across donors was assumed in presence/absence analyses, although this assumption may not hold. Most CMV-associated TCR beta chains appeared to be HLA-restricted in a later analysis, and the HLA associations seemed to be driven largely by CMV exposure. A total of 150 or so TCR beta chains were listed by the study as associated with cytomegalovirus. The 87-base-pair reads could not distinguish some IMGT-functional V segments, including TRBV6-2 and TRBV6-3, so those segments were excluded. It was suggested by the authors that the approach could potentially be generalized to other disease states and immunological phenotypes. A later analysis associated roughly 17,000 TCR beta sequences with specific HLA alleles at a false discovery rate of 0.05. A further reported finding was that TCR beta sequences accurately predicted the HLA-A and HLA-B alleles for most subjects in the first cohort.

In total, approximately 610 healthy bone marrow donors made up the cohort. All cohort members were sampled while nominally healthy, although unrecorded immune exposures were likely present. The donor tested CMV seropositive, placing the donor among the 250 to 300 seropositive members of the cohort. Every donor gave a peripheral blood sample, and the peripheral blood mononuclear cells from that sample were used for TCR beta sequencing. The Qiagen DNeasy Blood Extraction Kit was used to extract genomic DNA from the blood cell samples. Material: PBMCs. The chain joins TRBV7-2 to TRBJ2-3; TRBD1 agrees with 8 junctional bases. This TCR was recovered from a girl under 18 in good health and CMV-seropositive. The DNA sequence is given as TGTGCCAGCAGCTTCGGACAGGGTGCAGATACGCAGTATTTT. This is translated as CASSFGQGADTQYF.